A selection of T cell receptor beta chains follows, all from one sample in a study of T cell responses to AZD1222 COVID-19 vaccine. The table came from immunoSEQ multiplex PCR; TCRdb's copy has only in-frame clones and leaves some out. The sample lists under 150,000 clones; less than 90% were seen once. The starting material was peripheral blood, obtained on day 0 of AZD1222 vaccination. All receptors come from an adult in good health. The CDR3 runs from the conserved cysteine through the conserved F or W. D genes are given only for firm matches. The size of a clone is reported for some rows only, either as once, few or many, or as a class for expanded clones.

length	V	D	J	size	CDR3	DNA
16	TRBV15	-	TRBJ2-1	-	CATSRASVIVSNEQFF	TGTGCCACCAGCAGAGCTTCCGTAATAGTATCCAATGAGCAGTTCTTC
16	TRBV5-1	-	TRBJ1-5	-	CASSLGDIYSNQPQHF	TGCGCCAGCAGCCTTGGGGACATCTATAGCAATCAGCCCCAGCATTTT
16	TRBV5-8	TRBD2	TRBJ2-2	-	CASNPRRGGNTGELFF	TGTGCCAGCAACCCCCGGCGGGGGGGAAACACCGGGGAGCTGTTTTTT
15	TRBV18	-	TRBJ1-2	-	CASRPGGAANYGYTF	TGTGCCAGCCGTCCGGGGGGGGCAGCTAACTATGGCTACACCTTC
13	TRBV3-1/TRBV3-2	-	TRBJ1-1	-	CASSLQRDTEAFF	TGTGCCAGCAGCCTCCAGCGGGACACTGAAGCTTTCTTT
16	TRBV18	-	TRBJ1-3	-	CASSPPPAGVGYTIYF	TGTGCCAGCTCACCACCACCGGCAGGGGTCGGGTACACCATATATTTT
15	TRBV18	-	TRBJ1-4	few	CASSQQGPSNEKLFF	TGTGCCAGCTCACAACAGGGCCCTTCTAATGAAAAACTGTTTTTT
16	TRBV9	-	TRBJ1-4	-	CASSPGDGVGNEKLFF	TGTGCCAGCAGCCCGGGGGACGGCGTCGGTAATGAAAAACTGTTTTTT
14	TRBV11-1	-	TRBJ2-1	-	CASSLIPLGDEQFF	TGTGCCAGCAGCTTAATCCCTCTGGGGGATGAGCAGTTCTTC
14	TRBV6-4	TRBD1	TRBJ1-2	-	CASSDGQASGGYTF	TGTGCCAGCAGTGACGGACAGGCGTCCGGTGGCTACACCTTC
15	TRBV7-2	-	TRBJ2-3	-	CASSLAPGSTDTQYF	TGTGCCAGCAGCTTAGCCCCAGGGAGCACAGATACGCAGTATTTT
15	TRBV12-5	-	TRBJ2-2	-	CASGLMGGNTGELFF	TGTGCTAGTGGTTTGATGGGGGGGAACACCGGGGAGCTGTTTTTT
14	TRBV28	TRBD1	TRBJ1-1	-	CASSLGQENTEAFF	TGTGCCAGCAGTTTAGGACAGGAGAACACTGAAGCTTTCTTT
18	TRBV7-9	-	TRBJ2-7	-	CASSLVLGQGLTPYEQYF	TGTGCCAGCAGCTTAGTTCTCGGGCAGGGCCTAACACCCTACGAGCAGTACTTC
13	TRBV6-5	-	TRBJ1-1	-	CASRPGGGTEAFF	TGTGCCAGCAGGCCCGGGGGGGGCACTGAAGCTTTCTTT
15	TRBV27	-	TRBJ2-3	-	CASHPFGRSSDTQYF	TGTGCCAGCCACCCTTTCGGCAGGTCGTCGGATACGCAGTATTTT
13	TRBV5-4	-	TRBJ1-5	few	CASSLDRNQPQHF	TGTGCCAGCAGCTTGGACAGAAATCAGCCCCAGCATTTT
16	TRBV4-2	TRBD2	TRBJ2-3	-	CASSHRLAGNTDTQYF	TGTGCCAGCAGCCATCGACTAGCGGGGAACACAGATACGCAGTATTTT
13	TRBV2	-	TRBJ1-4	-	CASRDGPPLQAFF	TGTGCCAGCAGGGACGGACCCCCTTTACAGGCGTTTTTT
15	TRBV6-5	-	TRBJ1-6	-	CASRGRDTDNSPLHF	TGTGCCAGCAGGGGGAGGGACACCGATAATTCACCCCTCCACTTT
13	TRBV6-1	-	TRBJ1-5	-	CASSDNEDQPQHF	TGTGCCAGCAGTGATAACGAGGATCAGCCCCAGCATTTT
15	TRBV6-5	-	TRBJ1-6	-	CASRTGQLDNSPLHF	TGTGCCAGTAGAACCGGACAGTTGGATAATTCACCCCTCCACTTT
15	TRBV6-1	TRBD1	TRBJ1-3	-	CASSLDRAVGNTIYF	TGTGCCAGCAGCCTGGACAGGGCGGTTGGAAACACCATATATTTT
15	TRBV19	TRBD1	TRBJ1-1	-	CASSIDATGVTEAFF	TGTGCCAGTAGTATCGATGCTACAGGGGTGACTGAAGCTTTCTTT
13	TRBV30	-	TRBJ1-2	-	CAWSVTGRGGYTF	TGTGCCTGGAGTGTAACGGGAAGAGGTGGCTACACCTTC
12	TRBV19	TRBD2	TRBJ2-7	-	CASTGLAGEQYF	TGTGCCAGTACCGGACTAGCGGGAGAGCAGTACTTC
16	TRBV9	-	TRBJ2-3	-	CASSVASGGLADTQYF	TGTGCCAGCAGCGTAGCTTCCGGTGGGTTGGCAGATACGCAGTATTTT
14	TRBV9	-	TRBJ1-1	-	CASSLGPMNTEAFF	TGTGCCAGCAGCCTGGGACCGATGAACACTGAAGCTTTCTTT
14	TRBV3-1/TRBV3-2	-	TRBJ1-6	-	CASSQDGQNSPLHF	TGTGCCAGCAGCCAAGATGGACAGAATTCACCCCTCCACTTT
16	TRBV7-3	-	TRBJ1-1	-	CASSLTYGAGNTEAFF	TGTGCCAGCAGCTTAACGTACGGAGCAGGGAACACTGAAGCTTTCTTT
14	TRBV10-3	-	TRBJ2-2	-	CAIRTRRNTGELFF	TGTGCCATCCGGACACGGAGGAACACCGGGGAGCTGTTTTTT
16	TRBV24-1	TRBD2	TRBJ2-2	-	CATSDFGRENTGELFF	TGTGCCACCAGTGATTTCGGGAGGGAGAACACCGGGGAGCTGTTTTTT